This record looks at one T cell receptor beta chain sequence and its context. This sample stems from a study of blood T cell repertoires in COVID-19. Germline CDR1 reads LNHDA; CDR2 reads SQIVND (reference sequence). V was cut by 1 base and J by 2 bases, with 9 bases left in between. The CDR3 covers 14 residues. Measured with immunoSEQ multiplex PCR; TCRdb has only the in-frame clones, and not every one. Of some 180,000 clones listed, around four fifths are singletons. Sequenced input: peripheral blood. J is TRBJ2-7 and V is TRBV19; TRBD2 is a possible D gene (6 bases). The sequence derives from a woman in her 70s who had recovered from COVID-19. The CDR3 reads CASSIVSGPYEQYF. The CDR3 DNA follows: TGTGCCAGTAGTATAGTTAGCGGACCCTACGAGCAGTACTTC.